Listed here are 25 T cell receptor beta chains from one sample, sequenced in a study of blood T cell repertoires in COVID-19. Here immunoSEQ multiplex PCR was the method, and the copy in TCRdb shows in-frame clones only, minus some. The repertoire consists of fewer than 300,000 clones, with 70% to 90% occurring once and the leading ten covering roughly 4%. Sample: PBMCs or T cells enriched from blood (not recorded which). The receptors were gathered from a woman aged 30 to 39 who had recovered from COVID-19.

This chain joins TRBV3-1 (or the pseudogene TRBV3-2) and TRBJ1-2, with 7 bases identical to TRBD1. Looked up from germline, CDR1 is LGHDT and CDR2 is YNNKEL (reference sequence). This CDR3 has 11 amino acids. After removal of 9 bases from V and 4 bases from J, the junction contained 2 bases not matched to a gene. The CDR3 bases are TGTGCCAGTAGGGGGCCCTATGGCTACACCTTC. Encoded protein: CASRGPYGYTF.

CDR3 region: CASSSARSGDNEQFF. The DNA for the CDR3 is TGTGCCAGCAGCTCGGCCAGGTCCGGCGACAATGAGCAGTTCTTC. The chain employs TRBV7-2 and TRBJ2-1; D ambiguous. V lost 4 bases and J lost 5, with 15 bases in between. Per the germline V gene, CDR1 is SGHTA and CDR2 is FQGNSA. The CDR3 is made up of 15 amino acids.

J is TRBJ2-1 and V is TRBV12-3 or TRBV12-4; the match to TRBD1 covers 7 bases. The CDR3 runs to 13 residues. V shed 8 bases, J shed 8 bases, and the junction held 9 bases outside the gene matches. The CDR3 bases are TGTGCCAGCTCGCGACAGGGATCCGATGAGCAGTTCTTC. This codes for CASSRQGSDEQFF.

The CDR3, as DNA: TGTGCCAGCAGTCGGACAGCGATCTATCAGCCCCAGCATTTT. This codes for CASSRTAIYQPQHF. The chain uses TRBV2 and TRBJ1-5, with D perhaps matching TRBD1 (6 bases). The V and J ends lost 5 bases and 5 bases respectively, with 13 bases between them. Germline loops: CDR1 SNHLY, CDR2 FYNNEI. The length of the CDR3 is 14 residues.

This sequence joins TRBV7-9 and TRBJ2-5; 7 bases agree with TRBD2. Germline V lookup: CDR1 SEHNR, CDR2 FQNEAQ (reference sequence). The CDR3 is made up of 15 amino acids. V lost 4 bases and J lost 3; bases outside the gene matches: 8. The DNA of the CDR3 is TGTGCCAGCAGCTATAGAGGGACTACCGAAGAGACCCAGTACTTC. Translating gives CASSYRGTTEETQYF.

This chain uses TRBV27 with TRBJ2-7, with 7 bases matching TRBD2. This CDR3 is 13 amino acids long. V gave up 4 bases and J gave up 9 bases; unmatched junction bases: 9. Germline CDR1 MNHEY, CDR2 SMNVEV (reference sequence). CDR3 sequence reads: CASSSPLAGWQYF. DNA of the CDR3: TGTGCCAGCAGTTCCCCTTTAGCGGGCTGGCAGTACTTC.

The chain couples TRBV7-8 to TRBJ2-1; 7 nucleotides agree with TRBD2. The ends lost 8 bases at V and 0 bases at J; junction bases unmatched: 4. CDR3 length: 14 amino acids. Germline V gene lookup returns CDR1 SGHVS and CDR2 FQNEAQ. The CDR3 region is CASSGGSSYNEQFF. The CDR3 DNA is TGTGCCAGCTCCGGGGGGAGCTCCTACAATGAGCAGTTCTTC.

The V gene is TRBV7-8, the J gene TRBJ2-1; possibly TRBD2 for D (6 bases). This CDR3 has 15 amino acids. The V and J ends lost 1 base and 6 bases respectively, with 13 bases between them. Germline V gene sequence: CDR1 SGHVS, CDR2 FQNEAQ. CDR3 DNA sequence: TGTGCCAGCAGCTTAGTATGGGGTAGCGGCAATGAGCAGTTCTTC. Translating it yields CASSLVWGSGNEQFF.

The chain couples TRBV30 to TRBJ1-5, with a tentative D call TRBD1 (5 bases). Trimming removed 1 base from V and 2 bases from J, with 12 bases in between. This CDR3 spans 15 amino acids. The germline CDR1 and CDR2 sequences are GTSNPN and SVGIG (reference sequence). CDR3 protein: CAWSGPGGGNQPQHF. As DNA, the CDR3 is TGTGCCTGGAGTGGTCCCGGGGGGGGCAATCAGCCCCAGCATTTT.

The chain uses TRBV5-1 and TRBJ2-1; 13 nucleotides match TRBD2. Germline CDR1 reads SGHRS; CDR2 reads YFSETQ. The CDR3 runs 15 residues. Unmatched junction bases numbered 5, after V lost 5 bases and J lost 6 bases. The CDR3 reads CASSPGTSGINEQFF. CDR3 nucleotides: TGCGCCAGCAGTCCCGGGACTAGCGGGATCAATGAGCAGTTCTTC.

The chain carries TRBV7-2 and TRBJ1-2; D uncertain. Per the germline V gene, CDR1 is SGHTA and CDR2 is FQGNSA. The CDR3 contains 18 residues. V was trimmed by 1 base and J by 3 bases, leaving 21 bases between them. CDR3 nucleotide sequence: TGTGCCAGCAGCTTAGGCTCAGCAGCAGGCAGGAACTACTATGGCTACACCTTC. Protein: CASSLGSAAGRNYYGYTF.

This chain links TRBV10-3 with TRBJ2-7; TRBD1 aligns across 9 bases. The CDR3 extends over 16 amino acids. Germline lookup yields CDR1 ENHRY and CDR2 SYGVKD. With V trimmed by 3 bases and J by 6 bases, 12 bases remained unmatched. The CDR3 reads CAISEGSGGQGGEQYF. The CDR3 nucleotides are TGTGCCATCAGTGAAGGGTCCGGGGGACAGGGCGGCGAGCAGTACTTC.

The chain carries TRBV6-5 and TRBJ2-5; a possible D gene is TRBD1 (5 bases). The length of the CDR3 is 14 residues. Germline loops: CDR1 MNHEY, CDR2 SVGAGI. The CDR3 DNA follows: TGTGCGGGTGGGGCACAAGTACACCAAGAGACCCAGTACTTC. Translated, it gives CAGGAQVHQETQYF.

This sequence joins TRBV11-2 and TRBJ2-2; 8 bases line up with TRBD1. Germline lookup yields CDR1 SGHAT and CDR2 FQNNGV. Losses at the gene ends were 5 bases for V and 0 bases for J; bases not matched to a gene: 8. The CDR3 is made up of 17 amino acids. The CDR3 spells CASSRPPTGANTGELFF. CDR3 DNA sequence: TGTGCCAGCAGCCGACCCCCGACAGGGGCGAACACCGGGGAGCTGTTTTTT.

This clone has just a few counts. V gene TRBV27 combines with J gene TRBJ2-7; possible D gene TRBD2, 5 bases. Germline CDR1 and CDR2: MNHEY and SMNVEV (reference sequence). The CDR3 has 17 amino acids. V was clipped by 5 bases and J by 5 bases, with 25 bases between them. CDR3 loop: CASSPSTGPLRVHEQYF. In nucleotides, the CDR3 is TGTGCCAGCAGTCCTAGCACCGGCCCCCTGAGGGTCCACGAGCAGTACTTC.

The CDR3 spells CAWDWGTGTTEAFF. CDR3 bases: TGTGCCTGGGACTGGGGGACAGGTACCACTGAAGCTTTCTTT. The chain joins TRBV30 to TRBJ1-1; 8 bases align to TRBD1. The CDR3 length is 14 residues. Germline V gene lookup returns CDR1 GTSNPN and CDR2 SVGIG (reference sequence). J lost 4 bases, V lost 5 bases, and 9 bases had no gene match.

The V and J genes are TRBV9 and TRBJ2-3, with TRBD2 as a possible D gene (5 bases). Germline assignment: CDR1 SGDLS and CDR2 YYNGEE. The V gene lost 4 bases and the J gene lost 3 bases, with 12 bases spanning the gap. The CDR3 sequence is 14 residues long. CDR3 in amino acids: CASSLFGVTDTQYF. In nucleotides, the CDR3 is TGTGCCAGCAGCCTATTCGGGGTTACAGATACGCAGTATTTT.

The gene calls are TRBV7-8 and TRBJ1-1; D is unclear. CDR3 length equals 14 residues. Per the germline V gene, CDR1 is SGHVS and CDR2 is FQNEAQ. V lost 3 bases, J lost 5 bases, and 13 bases lay in between. The CDR3 loop reads CASSFGSRGTEAFF. As DNA, the CDR3 is TGTGCCAGCAGCTTCGGGAGTAGAGGGACTGAAGCTTTCTTT.

This chain connects TRBV27 to TRBJ1-3; no clear D. V was pared by 2 bases and J by 2 bases, with 7 bases between. CDR1 and CDR2 (germline): MNHEY, SMNVEV (reference sequence). The CDR3 extends over 14 amino acids. The CDR3 loop is CASSLRGPGNTIYF. The DNA of the CDR3 is TGTGCCAGCAGTTTAAGAGGGCCTGGAAACACCATATATTTT.

This clone was counted only a few times. This rearrangement joins TRBV7-2 to TRBJ2-7; tentatively, D is TRBD2 (5 bases). This CDR3 is built from 15 residues. The ends were cut back, 1 base at V and 3 bases at J, with 13 bases in the middle. Germline V CDR1 and CDR2: SGHTA, FQGNSA. DNA of the CDR3: TGTGCCAGCAGCTTAGGTAGGGAGCGTCTCTACGAGCAGTACTTC. Its translation is CASSLGRERLYEQYF.

The CDR3 protein is CASSTFAGTNEQFF. The DNA for the CDR3 is TGTGCCAGTAGTACTTTTGCGGGGACCAATGAGCAGTTCTTC. The rearrangement uses TRBV19 and TRBJ2-1; TRBD2 might be the D (6 bases). CDR1 and CDR2 from the germline V gene are LNHDA and SQIVND (reference sequence). Trimming took off 4 bases at V and 6 bases at J, with 13 bases between the two ends. The CDR3 runs to 14 residues.

This clone occurred a few times. The chain recombines TRBV5-4 with TRBJ2-7; 8 bases match TRBD2. This CDR3 spans 16 amino acids. J lost 3 bases, V lost 6 bases, and 14 bases had no gene match. The germline CDR1 and CDR2 sequences are SGHNT and YYREEE (reference sequence). This CDR3 reads CASNARRGRPHYEQYF. In DNA, the CDR3 is TGTGCCAGCAACGCACGTCGCGGGAGGCCGCACTACGAGCAGTACTTC.

This clone was observed a few times. The chain is built from TRBV7-9 and TRBJ2-7; D possibly corresponds to TRBD1 (6 bases). The germline V gene encodes CDR1 SEHNR and CDR2 FQNEAQ (reference sequence). CDR3 length: 13 residues. V was shortened by 5 bases and J by 4 bases, with 12 bases between the two germline ends. The CDR3 loop is CASSLDRSYEQYF. CDR3 nucleotides: TGTGCCAGCAGCCTGGACAGATCTTACGAGCAGTACTTC.

V and J are TRBV19 and TRBJ1-2, with D hard to call. This CDR3 has 12 residues. Per the germline V gene, CDR1 is LNHDA and CDR2 is SQIVND (reference sequence). Trimming shortened V by 5 bases and J by 4 bases, and 8 bases separated the two germline ends. CDR3 DNA: TGTGCCAGTAGTCCGCGGATCTATGGCTACACCTTC. Its translation is CASSPRIYGYTF. Complete variable domain (other parts from reference TRBV19 and TRBJ1-2): DGGITQSPKYLFRKEGQNVTLSCEQNLNHDAMYWYRQDPGQGLRLIYYSQIVNDFQKGDIAEGYSVSREKKESFPLTVTSAQKNPTAFYLCASSPRIYGYTFGSGTRLTVV.

This chain connects TRBV2 to TRBJ2-7, with D perhaps TRBD2 (5 bases). The CDR3 has 13 residues. Trimming took off 7 bases at V and 5 bases at J, with 15 bases between the two ends. Germline values: CDR1 SNHLY, CDR2 FYNNEI. Here the CDR3 reads CASTRVIRNEQYF. The CDR3 DNA sequence: TGTGCCAGCACGAGGGTAATTAGGAACGAGCAGTACTTC.